This T cell receptor (beta chain) appears in the sequencing data of a study of blood T cells in healthy people across ages. Study-wide points: The recorded TCR beta diversity per million T cells decreased in a roughly linear manner with age. Comparison with aged donors showed that long-lived donors had more naive CD4+ cells and higher diversity.

Unmatched junction bases numbered 8, after V lost 5 bases and J lost 2 bases. The CDR3 loop spans 14 amino acids. The germline V gene encodes CDR1 SQVTM and CDR2 ANQGSEA. The authors ran a second PCR of about 7 to 11 cycles using a sample-barcoded 5' primer and a J-beta primer mix. Each cDNA molecule, via a template-switch adaptor with 12 random nucleotides, was tagged. TCRdb itself ran the 5' RACE reads through MiXCR, one entry per CDR3 protein. The sample contains roughly 1,500,000 distinct CDR3 sequences, about 32% of which appear only once. This clonotype was recorded many times. What it recognizes is unknown.

This chain links TRBV29-1 with TRBJ2-5; TRBD1 agrees at 7 bases. The TCR originated in a woman in her 30s in good health. Sequenced: blood. CDR3 residues: CSVLRDRPQETQYF. Here the CDR3 DNA reads TGCAGCGTTCTCAGGGACAGACCTCAAGAGACCCAGTACTTC. Drawing the rest from reference TRBV29-1 and TRBJ2-5, the complete variable domain is SAVISQKPSRDICQRGTSLTIQCQVDSQVTMMFWYRQQPGQSLTLIATANQGSEATYESGFVIDKFPISRPNLTFSTLTVSNMSPEDSSIYLCSVLRDRPQETQYFGPGTRLLVL.